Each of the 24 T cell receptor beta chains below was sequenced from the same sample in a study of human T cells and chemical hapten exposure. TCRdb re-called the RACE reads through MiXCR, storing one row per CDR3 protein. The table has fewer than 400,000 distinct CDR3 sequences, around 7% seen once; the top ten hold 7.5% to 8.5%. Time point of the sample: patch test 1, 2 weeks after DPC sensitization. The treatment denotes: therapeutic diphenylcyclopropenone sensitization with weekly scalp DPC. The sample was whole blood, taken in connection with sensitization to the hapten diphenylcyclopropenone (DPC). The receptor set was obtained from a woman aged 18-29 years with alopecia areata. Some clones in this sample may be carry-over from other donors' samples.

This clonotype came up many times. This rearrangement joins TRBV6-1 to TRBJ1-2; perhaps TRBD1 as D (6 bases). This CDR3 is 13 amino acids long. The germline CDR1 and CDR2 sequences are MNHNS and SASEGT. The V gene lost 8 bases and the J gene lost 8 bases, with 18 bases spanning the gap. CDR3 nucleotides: TGTGCCAGCTTTTACAGGGAAGGGGAGGGCTACACCTTC. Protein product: CASFYREGEGYTF.

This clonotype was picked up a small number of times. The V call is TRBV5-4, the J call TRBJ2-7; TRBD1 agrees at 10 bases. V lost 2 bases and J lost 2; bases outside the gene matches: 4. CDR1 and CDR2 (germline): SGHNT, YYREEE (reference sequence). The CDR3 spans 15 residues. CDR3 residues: CASSLGTGATYEQYF. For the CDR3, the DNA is TGTGCCAGCAGCTTAGGGACAGGGGCCACCTACGAGCAGTACTTC.

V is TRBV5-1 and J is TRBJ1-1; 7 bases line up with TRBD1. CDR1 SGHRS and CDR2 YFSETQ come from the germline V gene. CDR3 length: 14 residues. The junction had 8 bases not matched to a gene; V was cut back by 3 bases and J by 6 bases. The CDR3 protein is CASSSAGQYAEAFF. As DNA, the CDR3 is TGCGCCAGCAGCTCCGCGGGACAGTACGCTGAAGCTTTCTTT.

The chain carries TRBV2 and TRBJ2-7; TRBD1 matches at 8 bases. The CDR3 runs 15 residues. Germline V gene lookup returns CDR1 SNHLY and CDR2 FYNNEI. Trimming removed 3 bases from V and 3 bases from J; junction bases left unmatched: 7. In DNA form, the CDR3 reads TGTGCCAGCAGTGATGGGGACAGGACACTCTACGAGCAGTACTTC. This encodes CASSDGDRTLYEQYF.

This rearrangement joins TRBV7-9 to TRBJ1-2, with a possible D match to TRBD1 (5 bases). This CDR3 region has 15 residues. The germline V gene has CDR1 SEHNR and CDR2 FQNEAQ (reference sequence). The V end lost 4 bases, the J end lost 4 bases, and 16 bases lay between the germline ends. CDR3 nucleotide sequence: TGTGCCAGCAGCTCTGAGGCCGGGGACGTCTATGGCTACACCTTC. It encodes CASSSEAGDVYGYTF.

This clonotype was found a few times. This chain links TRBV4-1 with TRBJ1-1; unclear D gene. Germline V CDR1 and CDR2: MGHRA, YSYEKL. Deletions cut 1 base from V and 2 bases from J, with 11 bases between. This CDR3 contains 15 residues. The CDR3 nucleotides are TGCGCCAGCAGCCAAGGGTCGGAACTTAACACTGAAGCTTTCTTT. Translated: CASSQGSELNTEAFF.

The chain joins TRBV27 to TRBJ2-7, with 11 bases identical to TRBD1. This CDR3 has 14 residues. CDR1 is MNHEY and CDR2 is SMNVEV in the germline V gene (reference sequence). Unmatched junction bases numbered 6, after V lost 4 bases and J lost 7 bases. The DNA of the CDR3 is TGTGCCAGCAGTTCTTCCGGGACAGGGGGTGAGCAGTACTTC. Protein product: CASSSSGTGGEQYF.

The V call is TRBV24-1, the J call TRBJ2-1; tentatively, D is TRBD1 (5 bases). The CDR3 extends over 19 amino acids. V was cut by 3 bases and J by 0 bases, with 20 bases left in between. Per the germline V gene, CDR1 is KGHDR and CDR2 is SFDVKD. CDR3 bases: TGTGCCACCAGTGATCCTCAGCCCACCGACAGAAGCTCCTACAATGAGCAGTTCTTC. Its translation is CATSDPQPTDRSSYNEQFF.

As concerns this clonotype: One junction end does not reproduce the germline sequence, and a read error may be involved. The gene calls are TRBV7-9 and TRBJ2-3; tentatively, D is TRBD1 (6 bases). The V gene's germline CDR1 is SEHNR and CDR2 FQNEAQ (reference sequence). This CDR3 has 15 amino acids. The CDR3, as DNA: TGTGTCAGCAGTCCCGGGACAATGGACACAGATACGCAGTATTTT. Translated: CVSSPGTMDTDTQYF.

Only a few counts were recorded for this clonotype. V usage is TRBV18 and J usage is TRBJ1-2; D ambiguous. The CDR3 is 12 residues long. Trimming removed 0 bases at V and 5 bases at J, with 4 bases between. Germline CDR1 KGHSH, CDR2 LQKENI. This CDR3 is CASSPPGYGYTF. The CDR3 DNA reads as TGTGCCAGCTCACCACCAGGGTATGGCTACACCTTC.

The CDR3 nucleotides are TGCGCCAGCAGCTCTACGATGACAGGGGAACTTAACCCGTGGCAGTACTTC. As protein: CASSSTMTGELNPWQYF. The rearrangement uses TRBV5-1 and TRBJ2-7; 8 bases map to TRBD1. Germline lookup yields CDR1 SGHRS and CDR2 YFSETQ. V shed 3 bases, J shed 9 bases, and the junction held 20 bases outside the gene matches. This CDR3 comprises 17 residues.

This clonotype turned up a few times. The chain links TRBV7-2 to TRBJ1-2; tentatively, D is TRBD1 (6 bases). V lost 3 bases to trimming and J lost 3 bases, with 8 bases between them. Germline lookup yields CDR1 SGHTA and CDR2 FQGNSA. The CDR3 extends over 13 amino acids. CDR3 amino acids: CASSLGGYYGYTF. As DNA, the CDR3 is TGTGCCAGCAGCTTGGGGGGCTACTATGGCTACACCTTC.

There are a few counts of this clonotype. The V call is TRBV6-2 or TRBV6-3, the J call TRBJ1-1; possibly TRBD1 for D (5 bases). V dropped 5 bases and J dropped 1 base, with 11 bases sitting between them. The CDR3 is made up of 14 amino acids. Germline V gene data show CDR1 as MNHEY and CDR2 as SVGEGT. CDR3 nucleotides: TGTGCCAGCAGTACACGACAGAGGAACACTGAAGCTTTCTTT. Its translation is CASSTRQRNTEAFF.

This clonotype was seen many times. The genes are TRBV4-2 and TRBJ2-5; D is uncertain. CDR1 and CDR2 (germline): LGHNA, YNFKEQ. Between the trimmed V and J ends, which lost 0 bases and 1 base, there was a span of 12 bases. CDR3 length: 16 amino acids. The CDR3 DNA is TGTGCCAGCAGCCAAGAGATCAGCCGATCCCAAGAGACCCAGTACTTC. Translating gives CASSQEISRSQETQYF.

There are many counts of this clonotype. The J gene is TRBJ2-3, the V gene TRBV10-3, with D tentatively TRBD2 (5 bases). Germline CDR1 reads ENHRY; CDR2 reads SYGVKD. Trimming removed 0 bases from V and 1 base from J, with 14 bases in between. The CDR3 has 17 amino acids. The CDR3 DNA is TGTGCCATCAGTGAGTCAGCCCGGACTGTTGGCACAGATACGCAGTATTTT. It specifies CAISESARTVGTDTQYF.

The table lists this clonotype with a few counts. This chain's CDR3 is CASSYFFPDYRSGNTIYF. CDR3 sequence (DNA): TGTGCCAGCAGTTACTTTTTTCCGGACTATCGCTCTGGAAACACCATATATTTT. This chain uses TRBV6-5 with TRBJ1-3; D is unresolved. Trimming left V 1 base short and J 0 bases short, with 16 bases between. Germline CDR1 reads MNHEY; CDR2 reads SVGAGI. This CDR3 is 18 amino acids long.

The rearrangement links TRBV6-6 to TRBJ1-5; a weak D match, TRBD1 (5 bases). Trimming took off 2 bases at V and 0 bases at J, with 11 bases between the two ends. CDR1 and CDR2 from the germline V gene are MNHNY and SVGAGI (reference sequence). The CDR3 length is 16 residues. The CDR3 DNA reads TGTGCCAGCAGTTACGGCAGGGCCCTTAGCAATCAGCCCCAGCATTTT. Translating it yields CASSYGRALSNQPQHF.

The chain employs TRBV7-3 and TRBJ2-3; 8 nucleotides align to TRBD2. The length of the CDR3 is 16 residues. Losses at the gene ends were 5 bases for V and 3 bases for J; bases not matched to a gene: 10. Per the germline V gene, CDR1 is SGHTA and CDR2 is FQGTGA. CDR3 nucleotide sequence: TGTGCCAGCAGCCGCAGGAGCGGGGGTAATACAGATACGCAGTATTTT. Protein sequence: CASSRRSGGNTDTQYF.

The CDR3: CASSVGAADTQYF. For the CDR3, the DNA is TGTGCCAGCAGCGTGGGGGCGGCAGATACGCAGTATTTT. The rearrangement uses TRBV9 and TRBJ2-3, with a tentative D call TRBD1 (6 bases). Deletions cut 2 bases from V and 4 bases from J, with 8 bases between. This CDR3 contains 13 residues. The germline V gene encodes CDR1 SGDLS and CDR2 YYNGEE.

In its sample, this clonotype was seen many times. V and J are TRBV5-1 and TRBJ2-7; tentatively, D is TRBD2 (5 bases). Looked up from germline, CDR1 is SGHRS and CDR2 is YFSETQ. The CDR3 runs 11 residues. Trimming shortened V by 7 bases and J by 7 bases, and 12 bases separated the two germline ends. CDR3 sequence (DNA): TGCGCCAGCTCCTCCTCGGGAGAGCAGTACTTC. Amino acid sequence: CASSSSGEQYF.

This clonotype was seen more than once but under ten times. The CDR3 DNA reads as TGTGCCAGCAGCTTAAGTGGACTAGGGACCGGGGAGCTGTTTTTT. Protein: CASSLSGLGTGELFF. The chain combines TRBV11-3 with TRBJ2-2; 7 bases align to TRBD2. J was trimmed by 5 bases and V by 2 bases; bases with no gene match: 5. Per germline, CDR1 SGHNT and CDR2 YENEEA. CDR3 length: 15 residues.

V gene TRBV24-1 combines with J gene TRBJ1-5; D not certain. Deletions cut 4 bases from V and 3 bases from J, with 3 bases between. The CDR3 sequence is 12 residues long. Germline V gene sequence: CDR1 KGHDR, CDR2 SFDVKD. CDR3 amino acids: CATSDPNQPQHF. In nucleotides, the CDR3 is TGTGCCACCAGTGACCCCAATCAGCCCCAGCATTTT.

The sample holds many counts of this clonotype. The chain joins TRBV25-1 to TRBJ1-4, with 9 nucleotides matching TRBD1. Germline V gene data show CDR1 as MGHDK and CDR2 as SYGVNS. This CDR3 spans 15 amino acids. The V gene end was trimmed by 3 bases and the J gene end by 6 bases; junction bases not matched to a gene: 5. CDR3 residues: CASSDPGQGDEKLFF. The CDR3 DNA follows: TGTGCCAGCAGTGATCCGGGACAGGGAGATGAAAAACTGTTTTTT.

CDR3 sequence: CASTSSQPIHYGYTF. In nucleotides, the CDR3 is TGTGCCAGCACCTCATCACAGCCAATCCACTATGGCTACACCTTC. The gene calls are TRBV6-2 or TRBV6-3 and TRBJ1-2; D remains unclear. Deletions cut 7 bases from V and 3 bases from J, with 18 bases between. The germline CDR1 and CDR2 sequences are MNHEY and SVGEGT. The CDR3 has 15 amino acids.